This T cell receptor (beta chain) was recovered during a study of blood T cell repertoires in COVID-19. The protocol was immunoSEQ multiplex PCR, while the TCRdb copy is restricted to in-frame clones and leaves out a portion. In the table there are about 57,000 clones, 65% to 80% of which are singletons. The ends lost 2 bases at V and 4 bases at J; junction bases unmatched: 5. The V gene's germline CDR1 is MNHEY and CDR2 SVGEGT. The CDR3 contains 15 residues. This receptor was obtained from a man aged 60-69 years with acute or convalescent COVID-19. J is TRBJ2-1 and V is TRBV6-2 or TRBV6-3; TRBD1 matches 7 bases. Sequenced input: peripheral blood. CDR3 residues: CASSYGGQPYNEQFF. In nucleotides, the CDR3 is TGTGCCAGCAGTTACGGGGGACAGCCTTACAATGAGCAGTTCTTC.